This TCR beta chain was found in a study of PD-1 blockade in classical Hodgkin lymphoma. Brentuximab vedotin exposure varied among the patients, all of whom had relapsed after autologous stem cell transplantation. Here immunoSEQ multiplex PCR was the method, and the copy in TCRdb shows in-frame clones only, minus some. The data show over 20,000 clones, around 81% seen once. From germline, CDR1 is LNHDA and CDR2 SQIVND (reference sequence). Between the trimmed V and J ends, which lost 1 base and 5 bases, there was a span of 11 bases. This CDR3 has 14 amino acids. The source material was peripheral blood mononuclear cells (PBMCs), sampled before the second cycle of nivolumab. The TCR originated in a human donor with classical Hodgkin lymphoma. This sequence joins TRBV19 and TRBJ1-1; tentatively, D is TRBD1 (5 bases). The CDR3 protein is CASSIVAQVTEAFF. The CDR3, as DNA: TGTGCCAGTAGTATAGTAGCACAGGTGACTGAAGCTTTCTTT.